This T cell receptor beta chain was identified during a study of tumor and adjacent non-tumor tissue in lung cancer. Looking at the study overall: Histology: under 15 adenocarcinoma, 2 squamous cell carcinoma, 1 small cell lung cancer. Points from the study as a whole: Compared with tumor, normal lung showed significantly lower TCR diversity.

Three rounds of nested PCR, following a modified ARM-PCR protocol, produced the TCRbeta library. TCRdb called the multiplex PCR reads again in MiXCR, with one record for every CDR3 protein. The sample consists of 48,000 or so distinct CDR3 sequences, around 64% of them appearing once. The template was RNA from unsorted bulk tissue. More than 3 cm separated this lung sample from the edge of the tumor. This CDR3 contains 14 residues. V gave up 1 base and J gave up 7 bases; unmatched junction bases: 3. The germline V gene encodes CDR1 MDHEN and CDR2 SYDVKM. This clonotype was observed at least ten times. Its antigen remains unknown.

The TCR originated in a woman aged 70 to 79 with non-small cell lung cancer. Source material: distant non-tumor lung tissue. This chain uses TRBV28 with TRBJ1-2; 10 nucleotides align to TRBD1. The CDR3 sequence is CASSLLGQGRGYTF. CDR3 bases: TGTGCCAGCAGTTTATTGGGACAGGGGCGTGGCTACACCTTC.